This TCR beta chain is from a study of cytomegalovirus exposure and HLA in healthy donors. This clone was seen a handful of times. The antigen is undetermined. Trimming took off 1 base at V and 2 bases at J, with 11 bases between the two ends. This CDR3 is built from 15 residues. In germline, CDR1 is MNHNS, CDR2 SASEGT. Use of 60 Vbeta and 13 Jbeta primers characterized the PCR. Assay used: immunoSEQ multiplex PCR; TCRdb lists only in-frame clones, some missing. The table includes about 210,000 clones, about four fifths detected once. Whole-study findings and limits: Because they were indistinguishable, some V segments, including TRBV6-2 and TRBV6-3, were excluded.

The sample taken for sequencing was PBMCs. This clonotype originated in a woman in her fifties or sixties in good health and CMV-seropositive. The chain couples TRBV6-1 to TRBJ1-2; maybe TRBD1 (6 bases). CDR3 in DNA: TGTGCCAGCAGTGAAGGCCCAGGGGAGAACTATGGCTACACCTTC. Its translation is CASSEGPGENYGYTF.